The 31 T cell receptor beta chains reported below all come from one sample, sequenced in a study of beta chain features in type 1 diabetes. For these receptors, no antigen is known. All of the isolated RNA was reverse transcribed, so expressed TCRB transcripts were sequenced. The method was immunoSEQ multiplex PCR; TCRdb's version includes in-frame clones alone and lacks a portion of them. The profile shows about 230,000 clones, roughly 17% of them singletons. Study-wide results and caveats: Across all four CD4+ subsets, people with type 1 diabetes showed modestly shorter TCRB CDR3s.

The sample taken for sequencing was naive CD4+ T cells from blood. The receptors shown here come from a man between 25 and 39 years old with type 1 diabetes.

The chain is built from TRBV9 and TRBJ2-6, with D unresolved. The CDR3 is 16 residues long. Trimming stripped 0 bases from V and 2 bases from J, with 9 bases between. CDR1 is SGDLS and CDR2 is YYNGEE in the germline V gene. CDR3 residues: CASSVGAAPGANVLTF. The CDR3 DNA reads TGTGCCAGCAGCGTAGGGGCAGCCCCTGGGGCCAACGTCCTGACTTTC.

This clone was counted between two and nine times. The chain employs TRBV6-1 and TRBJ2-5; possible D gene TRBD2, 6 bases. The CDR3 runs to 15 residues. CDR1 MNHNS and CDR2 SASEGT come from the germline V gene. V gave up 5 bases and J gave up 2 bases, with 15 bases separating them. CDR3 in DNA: TGTGCCAGCAGTCGGGACTTCCGACTTCAAGAGACCCAGTACTTC. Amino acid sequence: CASSRDFRLQETQYF.

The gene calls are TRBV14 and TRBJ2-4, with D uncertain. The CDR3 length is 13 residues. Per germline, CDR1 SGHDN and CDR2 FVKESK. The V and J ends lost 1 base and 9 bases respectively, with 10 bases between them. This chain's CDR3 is CASSQVALGIQYF. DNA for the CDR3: TGTGCCAGCAGCCAAGTCGCCTTGGGCATTCAGTACTTC. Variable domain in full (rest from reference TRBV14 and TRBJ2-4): EAGVTQFPSHSVIEKGQTVTLRCDPISGHDNLYWYRRVMGKEIKFLLHFVKESKQDESGMPNNRFLAERTGGTYSTLKVQPAELEDSGVYFCASSQVALGIQYFGAGTRLSVL.

CDR3 in amino acids: CASSRLKGVSTDTQYF. Here the CDR3 DNA reads TGTGCCAGCAGCAGACTAAAGGGGGTGTCCACAGATACGCAGTATTTT. The chain is built from TRBV7-9 and TRBJ2-3; D is possibly TRBD1 (6 bases). Germline-derived CDR1 and CDR2 are SEHNR and FQNEAQ (reference sequence). Deletions cut 5 bases from V and 2 bases from J, with 17 bases between. The CDR3 spans 16 residues.

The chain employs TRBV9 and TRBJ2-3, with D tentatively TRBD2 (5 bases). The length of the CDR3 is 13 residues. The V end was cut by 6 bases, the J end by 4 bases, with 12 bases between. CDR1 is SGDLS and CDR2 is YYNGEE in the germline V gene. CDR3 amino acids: CASTARDADTQYF. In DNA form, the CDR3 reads TGTGCCAGCACCGCCCGGGATGCAGATACGCAGTATTTT. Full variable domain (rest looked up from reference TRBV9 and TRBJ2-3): DSGVTQTPKHLITATGQRVTLRCSPRSGDLSVYWYQQSLDQGLQFLIQYYNGEERAKGNILERFSAQQFPDLHSELNLSSLELGDSALYFCASTARDADTQYFGPGTRLTVL.

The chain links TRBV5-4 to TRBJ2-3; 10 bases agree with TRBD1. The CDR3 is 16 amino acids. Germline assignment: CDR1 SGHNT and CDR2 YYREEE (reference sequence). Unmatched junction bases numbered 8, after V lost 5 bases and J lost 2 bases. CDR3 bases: TGTGCCAGCAGACCGCCTGGACAGGGGGTCACAGATACGCAGTATTTT. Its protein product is CASRPPGQGVTDTQYF.

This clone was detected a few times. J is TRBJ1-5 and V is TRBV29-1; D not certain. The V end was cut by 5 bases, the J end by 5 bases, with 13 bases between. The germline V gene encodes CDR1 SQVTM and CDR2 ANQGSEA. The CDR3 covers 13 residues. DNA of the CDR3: TGCAGCGTTTCAAGTACATTAGATCAGCCCCAGCATTTT. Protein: CSVSSTLDQPQHF.

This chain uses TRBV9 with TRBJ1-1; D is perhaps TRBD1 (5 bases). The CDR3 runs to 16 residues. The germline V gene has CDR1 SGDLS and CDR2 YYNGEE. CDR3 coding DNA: TGTGCTAGTAGTCGAAGAGGGTCAGGGTCGGACACTGAAGCTTTCTTT. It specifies CASSRRGSGSDTEAFF.

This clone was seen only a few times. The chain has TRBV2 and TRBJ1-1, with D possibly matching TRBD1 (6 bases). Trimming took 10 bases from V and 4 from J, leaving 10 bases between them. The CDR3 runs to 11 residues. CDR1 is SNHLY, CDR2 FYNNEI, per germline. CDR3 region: CAIGTITEAFF. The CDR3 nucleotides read TGTGCCATTGGGACAATCACTGAAGCTTTCTTT.

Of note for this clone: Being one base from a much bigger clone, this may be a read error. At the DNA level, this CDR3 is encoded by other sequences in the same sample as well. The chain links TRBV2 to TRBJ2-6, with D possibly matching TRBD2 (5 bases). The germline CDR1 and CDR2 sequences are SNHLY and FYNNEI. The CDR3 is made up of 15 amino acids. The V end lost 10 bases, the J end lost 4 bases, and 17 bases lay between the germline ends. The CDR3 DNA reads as TGTGCCACAGCGCGGGCGGACCCCGGGGCCAACGTCCTGACTTTC. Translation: CATARADPGANVLTF. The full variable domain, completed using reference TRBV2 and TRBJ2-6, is EPEVTQTPSHQVTQMGQEVILRCVPISNHLYFYWYRQILGQKVEFLVSFYNNEISEKSEIFDDQFSVERPDGSNFTLKIRSTKLEDSAMYFCATARADPGANVLTFGAGSRLTVL.

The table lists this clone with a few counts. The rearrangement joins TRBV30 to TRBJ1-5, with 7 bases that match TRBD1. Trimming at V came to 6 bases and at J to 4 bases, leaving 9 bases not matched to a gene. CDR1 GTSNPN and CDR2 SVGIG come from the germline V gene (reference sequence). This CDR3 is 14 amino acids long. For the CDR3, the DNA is TGTGCCTGCAATCCGGGACAGCCTAATCAGCCCCAGCATTTT. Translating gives CACNPGQPNQPQHF.

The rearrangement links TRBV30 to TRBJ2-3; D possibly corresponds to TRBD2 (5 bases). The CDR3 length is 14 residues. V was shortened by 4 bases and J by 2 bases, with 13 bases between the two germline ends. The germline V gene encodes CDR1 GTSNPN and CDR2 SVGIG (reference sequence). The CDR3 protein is CAWIEGLNTDTQYF. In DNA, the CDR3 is TGTGCCTGGATCGAGGGCCTCAACACAGATACGCAGTATTTT.

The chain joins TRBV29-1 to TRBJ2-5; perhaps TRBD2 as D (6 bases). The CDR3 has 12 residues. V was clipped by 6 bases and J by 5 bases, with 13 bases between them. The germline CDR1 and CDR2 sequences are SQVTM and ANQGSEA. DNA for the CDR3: TGCAGCGTGGCCAGGGCGGGGGAGACCCAGTACTTC. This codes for CSVARAGETQYF.

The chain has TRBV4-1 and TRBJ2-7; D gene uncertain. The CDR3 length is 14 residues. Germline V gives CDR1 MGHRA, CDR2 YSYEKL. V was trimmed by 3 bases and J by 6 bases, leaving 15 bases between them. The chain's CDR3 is CASSQPGRPSEQYF. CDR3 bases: TGCGCCAGCAGCCAGCCGGGCCGCCCCTCCGAGCAGTACTTC.

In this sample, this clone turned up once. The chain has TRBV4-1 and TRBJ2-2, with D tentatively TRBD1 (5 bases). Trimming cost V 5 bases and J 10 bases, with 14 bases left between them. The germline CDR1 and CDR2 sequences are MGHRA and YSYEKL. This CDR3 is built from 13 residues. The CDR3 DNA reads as TGCGCCAGCAGCACACAGGTTCGGGCGGAGCTGTTTTTT. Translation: CASSTQVRAELFF.

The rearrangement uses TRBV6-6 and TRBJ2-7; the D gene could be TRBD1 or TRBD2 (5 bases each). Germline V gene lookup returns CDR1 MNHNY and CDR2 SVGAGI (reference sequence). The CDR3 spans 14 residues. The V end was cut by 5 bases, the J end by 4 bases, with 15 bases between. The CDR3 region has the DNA TGTGCCAGCAGTGACGGGGACGGCCGATACGAGCAGTACTTC. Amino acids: CASSDGDGRYEQYF.

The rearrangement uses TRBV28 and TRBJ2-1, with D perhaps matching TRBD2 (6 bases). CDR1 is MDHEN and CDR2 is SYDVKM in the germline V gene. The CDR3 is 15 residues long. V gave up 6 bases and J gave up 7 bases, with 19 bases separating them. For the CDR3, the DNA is TGTGCCAGCAGGAAGGGGACTCTAAGATCTAATGAGCAGTTCTTC. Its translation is CASRKGTLRSNEQFF.

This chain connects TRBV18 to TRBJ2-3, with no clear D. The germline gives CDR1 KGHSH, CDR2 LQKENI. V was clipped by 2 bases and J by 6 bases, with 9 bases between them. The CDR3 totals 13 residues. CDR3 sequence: CASSPERLDTQYF. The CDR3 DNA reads TGTGCCAGCTCACCAGAGCGCCTGGATACGCAGTATTTT.

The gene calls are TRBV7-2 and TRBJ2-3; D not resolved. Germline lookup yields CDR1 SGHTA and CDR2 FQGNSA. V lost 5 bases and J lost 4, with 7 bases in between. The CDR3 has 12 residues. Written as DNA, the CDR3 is TGTGCCAGCAGCAACCGCGCAGATACGCAGTATTTT. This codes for CASSNRADTQYF.

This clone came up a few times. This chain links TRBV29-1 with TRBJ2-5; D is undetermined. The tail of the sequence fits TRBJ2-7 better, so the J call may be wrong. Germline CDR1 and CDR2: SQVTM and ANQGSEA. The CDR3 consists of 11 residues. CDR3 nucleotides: TGCAGCGTCTCGGAAGAATACGAGCAGTACTTC. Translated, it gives CSVSEEYEQYF.

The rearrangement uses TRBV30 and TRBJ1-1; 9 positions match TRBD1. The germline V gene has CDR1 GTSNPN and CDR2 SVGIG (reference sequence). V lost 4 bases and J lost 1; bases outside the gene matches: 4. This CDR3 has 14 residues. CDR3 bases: TGTGCCTGGAACCTGGGACAGGGGAACACTGAAGCTTTCTTT. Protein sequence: CAWNLGQGNTEAFF. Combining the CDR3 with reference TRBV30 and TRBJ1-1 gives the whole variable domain SQTIHQWPATLVQPVGSPLSLECTVEGTSNPNLYWYRQAAGRGLQLLFYSVGIGQISSEVPQNLSASRPQDRQFILSSKKLLLSDSGFYLCAWNLGQGNTEAFFGQGTRLTVV.

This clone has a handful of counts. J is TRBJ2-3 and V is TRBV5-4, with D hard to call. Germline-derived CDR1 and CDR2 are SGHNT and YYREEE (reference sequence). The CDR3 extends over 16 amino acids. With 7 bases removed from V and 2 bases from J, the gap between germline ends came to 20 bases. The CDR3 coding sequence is TGTGCCAGCTCCGGCTGGTCCTCGCTTATCACAGATACGCAGTATTTT. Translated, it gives CASSGWSSLITDTQYF.

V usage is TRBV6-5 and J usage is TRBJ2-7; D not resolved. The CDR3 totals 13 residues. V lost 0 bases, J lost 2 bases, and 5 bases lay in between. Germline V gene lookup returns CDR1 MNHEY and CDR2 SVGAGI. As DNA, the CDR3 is TGTGCCAGCAGTTACTCGACAACCTACGAGCAGTACTTC. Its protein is CASSYSTTYEQYF.

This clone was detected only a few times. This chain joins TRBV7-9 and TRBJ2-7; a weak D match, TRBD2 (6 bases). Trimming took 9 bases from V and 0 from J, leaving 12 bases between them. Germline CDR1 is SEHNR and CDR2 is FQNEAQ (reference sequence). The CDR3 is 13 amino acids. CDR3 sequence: CASSRGGSYEQYF. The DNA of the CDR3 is TGTGCCAGTTCGAGGGGAGGCTCCTACGAGCAGTACTTC.

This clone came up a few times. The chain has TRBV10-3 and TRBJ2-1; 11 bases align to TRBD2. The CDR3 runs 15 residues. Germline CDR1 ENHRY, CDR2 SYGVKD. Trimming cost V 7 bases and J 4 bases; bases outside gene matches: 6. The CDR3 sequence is CAIKSGTSGYNEQFF. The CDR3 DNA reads TGTGCCATCAAATCCGGGACTAGCGGTTACAATGAGCAGTTCTTC.

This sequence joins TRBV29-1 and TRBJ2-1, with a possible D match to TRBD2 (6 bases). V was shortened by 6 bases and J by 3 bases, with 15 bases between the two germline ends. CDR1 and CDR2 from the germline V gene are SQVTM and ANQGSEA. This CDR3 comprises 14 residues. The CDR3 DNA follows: TGCAGCGTGGCCCCGGGACTGCACTACAATGAGCAGTTCTTC. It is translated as CSVAPGLHYNEQFF.

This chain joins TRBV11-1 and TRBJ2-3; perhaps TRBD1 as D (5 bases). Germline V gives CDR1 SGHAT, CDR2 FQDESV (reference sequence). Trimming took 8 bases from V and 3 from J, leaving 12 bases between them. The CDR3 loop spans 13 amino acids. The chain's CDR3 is CASEAAGTDTQYF. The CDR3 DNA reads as TGTGCCAGCGAGGCGGCAGGGACAGATACGCAGTATTTT. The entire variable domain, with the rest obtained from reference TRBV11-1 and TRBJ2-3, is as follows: EAEVAQSPRYKITEKSQAVAFWCDPISGHATLYWYRQILGQGPELLVQFQDESVVDDSQLPKDRFSAERLKGVDSTLKIQPAELGDSAMYLCASEAAGTDTQYFGPGTRLTVL.

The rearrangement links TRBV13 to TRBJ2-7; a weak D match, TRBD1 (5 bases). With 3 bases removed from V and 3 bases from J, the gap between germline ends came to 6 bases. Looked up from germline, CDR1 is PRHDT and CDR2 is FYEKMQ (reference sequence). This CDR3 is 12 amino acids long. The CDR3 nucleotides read TGTGCCAGCAGCTTTGACAGCTACGAGCAGTACTTC. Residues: CASSFDSYEQYF.

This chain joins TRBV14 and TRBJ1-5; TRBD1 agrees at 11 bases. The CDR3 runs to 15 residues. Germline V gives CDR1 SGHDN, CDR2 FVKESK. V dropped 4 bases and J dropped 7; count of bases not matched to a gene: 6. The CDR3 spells CASSRAGQGAQPQHF. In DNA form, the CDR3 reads TGTGCCAGCAGCCGTGCTGGACAGGGGGCACAGCCCCAGCATTTT.

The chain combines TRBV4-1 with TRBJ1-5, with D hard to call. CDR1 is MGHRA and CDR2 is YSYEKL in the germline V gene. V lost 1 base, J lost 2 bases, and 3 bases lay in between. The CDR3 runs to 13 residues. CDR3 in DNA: TGCGCCAGCAGCCAAGCGGGCAATCAGCCCCAGCATTTT. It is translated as CASSQAGNQPQHF.

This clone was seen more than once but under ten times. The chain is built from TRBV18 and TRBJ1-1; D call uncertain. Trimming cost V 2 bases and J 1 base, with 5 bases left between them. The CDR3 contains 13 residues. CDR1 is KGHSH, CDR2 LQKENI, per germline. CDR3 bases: TGTGCCAGCTCACCAGTGACGAACACTGAAGCTTTCTTT. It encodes CASSPVTNTEAFF.